A single sample gave rise to the 18 T cell receptor beta chains below, sequenced in a study of breast tumors, draining lymph nodes, adjacent tissues (dated by TCRdb to 2016 to 2018). Lymph node samples were obtained from the axillary draining lymph nodes of breast cancer patients. The protocol used for the library was multiplex PCR. Instrument used: Illumina HiSeq 2000. The public reads were reanalyzed by TCRdb: fastp trimming at Q25, MiXCR alignment, in-frame beta chains only. Rows are combined by CDR3 protein, so each entry shows the most common genes and DNA. The sample table lists around 150,000 distinct CDR3 sequences, approximately 32% of them with a count of one. The ten largest clones represent about 2.5% of the sample. The specimen was axillary lymph node tissue. The receptors shown here come from a female donor with breast cancer. Some clones in this sample may be carry-over from other donors' samples.

J is TRBJ2-5 and V is TRBV2; perhaps TRBD2 as D (5 bases). This CDR3 spans 13 amino acids. The germline V gene encodes CDR1 SNHLY and CDR2 FYNNEI. V was pared by 2 bases and J by 5 bases, with 9 bases between. CDR3 residues: CASSEYGGETQYF. CDR3 bases: TGTGCCAGCAGTGAATACGGCGGGGAGACCCAGTACTTC.

This clonotype was seen at least ten times. The J gene is TRBJ2-7, the V gene TRBV10-2, with 10 positions matching TRBD1. CDR1 is WSHSY, CDR2 SAAADI, per germline. The CDR3 contains 15 residues. V lost 6 bases, J lost 3 bases, and 8 bases stayed unmatched. CDR3 region: CASRTPGQGNYEQYF. CDR3 coding DNA: TGCGCCAGCAGGACACCGGGACAGGGGAACTACGAGCAGTACTTC.

This clonotype came up a few times. This may come from a read error, since a much larger clone is one base off. The rearrangement links TRBV7-3 to TRBJ2-4, with D uncertain. The CDR3 is made up of 15 amino acids. Germline CDR1 reads SGHTA; CDR2 reads FQGTGA. The CDR3 loop is CASSSDGTAKNIQHF. CDR3 DNA: TGTGCCAGCAGCTCGGACGGTACAGCCAAAAACATTCAGCACTTC.

This clonotype occurred many times. The chain has TRBV7-9 and TRBJ2-5; perhaps D is TRBD1 or TRBD2 (7 bases each). Germline CDR1 and CDR2: SEHNR and FQNEAQ (reference sequence). The CDR3 contains 14 residues. Between the trimmed V and J ends, which lost 4 bases and 5 bases, there was a span of 14 bases. The CDR3 coding sequence is TGTGCCAGCAGCTCAGCGGGACAGCTGGAGACCCAGTACTTC. It encodes CASSSAGQLETQYF.

V gene TRBV18 combines with J gene TRBJ1-5; a weak D match, TRBD1 (5 bases). Deletions cut 3 bases from V and 6 bases from J, with 21 bases between. The CDR3 has 17 amino acids. Germline assignment: CDR1 KGHSH and CDR2 LQKENI. Here the CDR3 reads CASSPRGKGNLGQPQHF. CDR3 DNA sequence: TGTGCCAGCTCACCTCGAGGGAAGGGGAACCTGGGTCAGCCCCAGCATTTT.

The chain combines TRBV11-2 with TRBJ1-2; no clear D. The CDR3 contains 17 residues. V lost 4 bases to trimming and J lost 6 bases, with 24 bases between them. From germline, CDR1 is SGHAT and CDR2 FQNNGV. CDR3 region: CASSSLRSPRRSNGYTF. The CDR3 nucleotides are TGTGCCAGCAGCTCCCTGCGGTCACCGCGGCGGAGTAATGGCTACACCTTC.

This clonotype was recorded many times. The rearrangement links TRBV11-2 to TRBJ1-5; no reliable D call. V shed 1 base and J shed 4 bases, with 11 bases lying between them. The CDR3 consists of 15 residues. The germline gives CDR1 SGHAT, CDR2 FQNNGV. The CDR3 DNA reads TGTGCCAGCAGCTTAGGTAGGGAGCAGAATCAGCCCCAGCATTTT. It is translated as CASSLGREQNQPQHF.

This clonotype was found a few times. A much larger clone differs from this one at a single base, so this may be a read error. The CDR3 reads CASSLGFMNYGYAF. CDR3 in DNA: TGTGCCAGCAGCCTTGGATTTATGAACTATGGCTACGCCTTC. The V gene is TRBV3-1, the J gene TRBJ1-2; D unresolved. CDR3 length: 14 amino acids. Germline assignment: CDR1 LGHDT and CDR2 YNNKEL (reference sequence).

This clonotype was seen a few times. The rearrangement joins TRBV7-2 to TRBJ1-1; no reliable D call. With 3 bases removed from V and 11 bases from J, the gap between germline ends came to 13 bases. Germline assignment: CDR1 SGHTA and CDR2 FQGNSA. This CDR3 spans 12 amino acids. Written as DNA, the CDR3 is TGTGCCAGCAGCTTGGACGGCTTAGATGCTTTCTTT. This gives the protein CASSLDGLDAFF.

This clonotype was counted many times. The V gene is TRBV19, the J gene TRBJ2-1; 8 bases match TRBD2. Per germline, CDR1 LNHDA and CDR2 SQIVND (reference sequence). With V trimmed by 7 bases and J by 8 bases, 13 bases remained unmatched. This CDR3 region has 15 residues. The CDR3 here is CASTRKGTRGDEQFF. The DNA for the CDR3 is TGTGCCAGTACCCGAAAGGGGACTAGAGGTGATGAGCAGTTCTTC.

The table lists this clonotype with a few counts. This chain links TRBV5-5 with TRBJ1-5; no clear D gene. In germline, CDR1 is SGHKS, CDR2 YYEKEE (reference sequence). The germline V and J ends were trimmed by 0 bases and 2 bases, with 9 bases remaining between them. This CDR3 comprises 15 residues. CDR3 nucleotides: TGTGCCAGCAGCTTGGCGGGCAACCGCAATCAGCCCCAGCATTTT. Translating it yields CASSLAGNRNQPQHF.

This clonotype was recorded at least ten times. The chain couples TRBV19 to TRBJ1-5, with D perhaps matching TRBD1 (5 bases). Germline V gene data show CDR1 as LNHDA and CDR2 as SQIVND (reference sequence). The CDR3 has 17 residues. V was trimmed by 5 bases and J by 6 bases, leaving 23 bases between them. The CDR3 spells CASSARDGSQIGQPQHF. CDR3 bases: TGTGCCAGTAGTGCCCGGGACGGCAGCCAAATTGGTCAGCCCCAGCATTTT.

This clonotype was detected ten times or more. The genes are TRBV6-5 and TRBJ1-2, with TRBD1 as a possible D gene (6 bases). V was trimmed by 6 bases and J by 1 base, leaving 12 bases between them. Germline V lookup: CDR1 MNHEY, CDR2 SVGAGI. This CDR3 is built from 14 residues. CDR3 in DNA: TGTGCCAGCAGAAAACTACAGGGTAACTATGGCTACACCTTC. This sequence encodes CASRKLQGNYGYTF.

The rearrangement links TRBV25-1 to TRBJ2-7; either TRBD1 or TRBD2 may supply D (5 bases each). There are 14 residues in the CDR3. Germline lookup yields CDR1 MGHDK and CDR2 SYGVNS. Written as DNA, the CDR3 is TGTGTCAGCAGTGCCTCCGGGACGTCCAGAGAGCAGTACGTC. Protein sequence: CVSSASGTSREQYV.

This clonotype was observed at least ten times. The chain employs TRBV19 and TRBJ1-2, with D uncertain. Looked up from germline, CDR1 is LNHDA and CDR2 is SQIVND (reference sequence). This CDR3 contains 12 residues. Trimming removed 4 bases at V and 4 bases at J, with 7 bases between. The CDR3 region is CASSTAPYGYTF. The CDR3 DNA reads as TGTGCCAGTAGTACAGCCCCCTATGGCTACACCTTC. The full variable domain, rest sourced from reference TRBV19 and TRBJ1-2, is DGGITQSPKYLFRKEGQNVTLSCEQNLNHDAMYWYRQDPGQGLRLIYYSQIVNDFQKGDIAEGYSVSREKKESFPLTVTSAQKNPTAFYLCASSTAPYGYTFGSGTRLTVV.

This clonotype was seen at least ten times. The chain joins TRBV6-6 to TRBJ1-5; D not certain. The CDR3 loop spans 15 amino acids. Trimming removed 0 bases at V and 7 bases at J, with 13 bases between. The germline V gene encodes CDR1 MNHNY and CDR2 SVGAGI (reference sequence). CDR3 DNA: TGTGCCAGCAGTTACTCGGAGGGTAGGAGGCAGCCCCAGCATTTT. Protein: CASSYSEGRRQPQHF.

CDR3 bases: TGTGCCAGCAGCCACTCCCGGACTTTTGAGCGGTACGTC. Amino acids: CASSHSRTFERYV. The chain uses TRBV6-1 and TRBJ2-7; TRBD2 might be the D (5 bases). Germline lookup yields CDR1 MNHNS and CDR2 SASEGT. The CDR3 runs to 13 residues.

This clonotype was recorded a few times. This could be a read error, since a much larger clone is one nucleotide away. The V call is TRBV10-3, the J call TRBJ2-3, with TRBD2 as a possible D gene (6 bases). V lost 11 bases, J lost 3 bases, and 21 bases lay in between. Per the germline V gene, CDR1 is ENHRY and CDR2 is SYGVKD. The CDR3 runs to 15 residues. The CDR3 protein is CAFGDSGGVTDTQYF. CDR3 coding DNA: TGTGCCTTCGGTGATTCCGGGGGAGTGACAGATACGCAGTATTTT.